This entry is about one T cell receptor beta chain. Its antigen is currently unknown. The study ran its PCR with 60 Vbeta and 13 Jbeta primers. Generated by immunoSEQ multiplex PCR, the TCRdb table keeps only in-frame clones and is missing some. The data contain about 150,000 clones, 75% to 90% of them singletons. The data originate from a study of cytomegalovirus exposure and HLA in healthy donors. Points from the study as a whole: Later genetic work tied a missense DCLRE1C variant to beta-chain V and J trimming.

CDR3 size: 18 residues. V was cut by 0 bases and J by 0 bases, with 18 bases left in between. In germline, CDR1 is SGHRS, CDR2 YFSETQ. The sample consisted of PBMCs. This receptor was identified in a boy aged 2 to 10 in good health and CMV-seronegative. The chain links TRBV5-1 to TRBJ1-1; D might be TRBD1 (6 bases). Here the CDR3 DNA reads TGCGCCAGCAGCTTGGCCAGGACAGCGGATTACATGAACACTGAAGCTTTCTTT. This translates into CASSLARTADYMNTEAFF.